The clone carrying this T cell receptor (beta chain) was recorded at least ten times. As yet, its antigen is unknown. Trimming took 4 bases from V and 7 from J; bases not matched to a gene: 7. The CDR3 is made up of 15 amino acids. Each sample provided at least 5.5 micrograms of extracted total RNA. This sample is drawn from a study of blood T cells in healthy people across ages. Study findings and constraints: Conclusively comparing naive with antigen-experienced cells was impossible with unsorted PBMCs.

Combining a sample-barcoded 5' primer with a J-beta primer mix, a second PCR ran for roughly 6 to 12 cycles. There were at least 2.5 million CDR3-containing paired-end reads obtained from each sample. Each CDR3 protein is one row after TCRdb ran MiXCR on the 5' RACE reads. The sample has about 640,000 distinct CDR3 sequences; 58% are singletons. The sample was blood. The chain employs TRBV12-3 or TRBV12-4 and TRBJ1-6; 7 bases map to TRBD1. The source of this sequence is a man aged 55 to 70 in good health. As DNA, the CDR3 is TGTGCCAGCAGTTCTAAGACAGGGATCAATTCACCCCTCCACTTT. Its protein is CASSSKTGINSPLHF.